Each of the 5 T cell receptor beta chains below was sequenced from the same sample in a study of blood T cell repertoires in COVID-19 (dated by TCRdb to 2018 to 2021). Library prep was done by the immunoSEQ multiplex PCR assay. Here the immuneACCESS table is served through TCRdb, limited to in-frame sequences with V and J called. Missing clones are a known gap in these copies; in checked studies unresolved V genes cover under half, and the rest lacks a known reason. The sample table contains 30,000 to 40,000 clones; only one count was recorded for roughly 87% of them. 1.5% to 2% of the sample rests with the top ten. Sequencing was carried out using peripheral blood. The receptor source for this set is a man aged 45-65 years with active or convalescent COVID-19.

The V gene is TRBV5-8, the J gene TRBJ2-7; 10 bases agree with TRBD2. This CDR3 is built from 19 residues. Germline-derived CDR1 and CDR2 are SGHTS and YDEGEE. V shed 0 bases and J 3 bases; nucleotides not matched to a gene: 15. CDR3 coding DNA: TGTGCCAGCAGCTTGGTGAGGGTCGAACTAGCGGGATGGAGCTACGAGCAGTACTTC. Translating it yields CASSLVRVELAGWSYEQYF.

This clone was observed once. The rearrangement links TRBV6-2 or TRBV6-3 to TRBJ2-4, with TRBD2 identical over 8 bases. With V trimmed by 6 bases and J by 1 base, 11 bases remained unmatched. CDR1 MNHEY and CDR2 SVGEGT come from the germline V gene. The CDR3 spans 17 residues. The CDR3 nucleotides are TGTGCCAGCAGCCCTTGGGTAGCGGGAAGGGCCAAAAACATTCAGTACTTC. It translates to CASSPWVAGRAKNIQYF.

This clone has just one count. The chain has TRBV19 and TRBJ2-4; 9 bases align to TRBD2. Germline V gene data show CDR1 as LNHDA and CDR2 as SQIVND (reference sequence). The CDR3 length is 16 residues. With 3 bases clipped from V and 3 bases from J, the junction kept 6 bases outside the gene matches. CDR3 bases: TGTGCCAGTAGTATTGGGACTAGCCGAGGCAAAAACATTCAGTACTTC. Translating gives CASSIGTSRGKNIQYF.

The chain joins TRBV29-1 to TRBJ2-1, with 16 bases lining up with TRBD2. From germline, CDR1 is SQVTM and CDR2 ANQGSEA. The CDR3 runs 14 residues. The J segment lost 8 bases and the V segment lost 8 bases, leaving 6 bases of the junction unmatched. The chain's CDR3 is CSTGTSGRADEQFF. DNA for the CDR3: TGCAGCACCGGGACTAGCGGGAGGGCGGATGAGCAGTTCTTC.

This clone was detected only a few times. V is TRBV9 and J is TRBJ2-3; TRBD2 matches at 7 bases. CDR3 length equals 14 residues. Germline V gene sequence: CDR1 SGDLS, CDR2 YYNGEE. V trimming: 7 bases; J trimming: 3 bases; junction bases outside the gene matches: 8. The CDR3 DNA follows: TGTGCCAGCGCCTATTCTAGCGGAACAGATACGCAGTATTTT. Translation gives CASAYSSGTDTQYF.